This is a list of T cell receptor beta chains from one sample in a study of blood T cells in healthy people across ages. TCRdb reprocessed the 5' RACE reads with MiXCR, giving one entry per CDR3 protein. The sample includes 1.5 million to 2 million distinct CDR3 sequences, 28% seen only once; the top ten take 6.5% to 8.5%. The sequenced sample consisted of blood. All receptors come from a woman in her twenties or thirties in good health. CDR3s include the opening cysteine and the closing phenylalanine or tryptophan. The D gene is left open where the match is weak. Size is omitted from some rows. Given values are once, few, many or a class for expanded clones.

cdr3_nt cdr3_aa d_call v_call clone_size j_call
TGTGCCAGCAGTCCGGTAGGGGGGCGATACGAGCAGTACTTC CASSPVGGRYEQYF . TRBV12-3/TRBV12-4 . TRBJ2-7
TGTGCCAGCAGCCCGAATCCCCGCACAGATACGCAGTATTTT CASSPNPRTDTQYF . TRBV3-1 . TRBJ2-3
TGTGCCAGCAGCCAAGGTTTCTCCGTCTATGGCTACACCTTC CASSQGFSVYGYTF . TRBV3-1 few TRBJ1-2
TGTGCCAGCAGTGAATTCGACTATCAGCCCCAGCATTTT CASSEFDYQPQHF . TRBV25-1 . TRBJ1-5
TGTGCCAGCAGTCAGGGCCTTTTTAATCAGCCCCAGCATTTT CASSQGLFNQPQHF . TRBV3-1 few TRBJ1-5
TGCGCCAGCAGCTTTGTCCCCGGGACAGACCTCAATGAGCAGTTCTTC CASSFVPGTDLNEQFF TRBD1 TRBV5-1 . TRBJ2-1
TGTGCCAGCAGCTTAGGCGTCAGCAACACTGAAGCTTTCTTT CASSLGVSNTEAFF . TRBV7-9 few TRBJ1-1
TGTGCCAGCACGTCCTCCGGGACAGGGGGCTACGAGCAGTACTTC CASTSSGTGGYEQYF TRBD1 TRBV12-3/TRBV12-4 few TRBJ2-7
TGTGCCAGCAGCGTAGAGTGGACTAGCGGGGGAGGAGAGACCCAGTACTTC CASSVEWTSGGGETQYF TRBD2 TRBV9 many TRBJ2-5
TGTGCCTGGATCCTAGGGCTAGCGGGAGGGCCTTACAATGAGCAGTTCTTC CAWILGLAGGPYNEQFF TRBD2 TRBV30 once TRBJ2-1
TGCAGTGCCCTAAGGGGGAGGGGTGGCTACACCTTC CSALRGRGGYTF . TRBV20-1 . TRBJ1-2
TGTGCCAGCAGTTTCTCGGGGGGGTATGAGCAGTTCTTC CASSFSGGYEQFF TRBD2 TRBV28 . TRBJ2-1
TGTGCCAGCAGCCGAGCGGGAATAGAGACCCAGTACTTC CASSRAGIETQYF TRBD2 TRBV14 . TRBJ2-5
TGTGCCAGCAGTTTTGGGTCGGGGAACTATGGCTACACCTTC CASSFGSGNYGYTF . TRBV27 few TRBJ1-2
TGCGCCAGCAGTTCGGACACAGAGAATGAAAAACTGTTTTTT CASSSDTENEKLFF . TRBV5-1 . TRBJ1-4
TGCGCCAGCAGCTTGGAAGGCCTGTCCTTGGACATTCAGTACTTC CASSLEGLSLDIQYF . TRBV5-1 many TRBJ2-4
TGTGCCAGCAGTTTCCATATAACAACGGTAACAGGGGGCTCCTACGAGCAGTACTTC CASSFHITTVTGGSYEQYF TRBD1 TRBV28 . TRBJ2-7
TGTGCCAGCGGCGAGCGGGCGGTAGGAAATTCACCCCTCCACTTT CASGERAVGNSPLHF . TRBV9 few TRBJ1-6
TGTGCCAGCAACTCCGGACAGGCCGCGGATACGCAGTATTTT CASNSGQAADTQYF TRBD1 TRBV7-8 . TRBJ2-3
TGCGCCAGCAGCCGGGGATGGGAAACTAATGAGCAGTTCTTC CASSRGWETNEQFF . TRBV4-3 few TRBJ2-1
TGCGCCAGCAGCCAAGATCTTAGCCCCCGGACGGACGAGCAGTACTTC CASSQDLSPRTDEQYF . TRBV4-1 few TRBJ2-7
TGTGCCACCAGCAGAGATTTCGGGGGGAAGTATGAGCAGTTCTTC CATSRDFGGKYEQFF TRBD2 TRBV15 many TRBJ2-1
TGTGCCATCAGTGGCACACTCAACTATGGCTACACCTTC CAISGTLNYGYTF . TRBV10-3 many TRBJ1-2
TGTGCCAGCAGTTCTCCGCTGGCTTCCTACGAGCAGTACTTC CASSSPLASYEQYF . TRBV12-3/TRBV12-4 few TRBJ2-7
TGCAGTGCTAGAGGACTGAGCGAGACAGGCAGGTTACATGAAAAACTGTTTTTT CSARGLSETGRLHEKLFF . TRBV20-1 . TRBJ1-4
TGTGCCACCCGGGACAGGGGGCAAGAGACCCAGTACTTC CATRDRGQETQYF TRBD1 TRBV19 . TRBJ2-5
TGTGCCAGCAGCCGCTCGGGACAGGACACCTACGAGCAGTACTTC CASSRSGQDTYEQYF TRBD1 TRBV7-9 many TRBJ2-7
TGCAGCGTTGAAGGGAAGACAGGCAAGTCCTACGAGCAGTACTTC CSVEGKTGKSYEQYF . TRBV29-1 . TRBJ2-7
TGTGCCAGCAGCTTAGCGCAGTCTTCTCAGCCCCAGCATTTT CASSLAQSSQPQHF . TRBV7-2 few TRBJ1-5
TGCAGTGCTAGGGCGGGGGCAGCGAATTCACCCCTCCACTTT CSARAGAANSPLHF . TRBV20-1 . TRBJ1-6
TGTGCCAGCAGCTTAGACGTCAACTTATACGAGCAGTACTTC CASSLDVNLYEQYF . TRBV7-9 many TRBJ2-7
TGTGCCAGCAGCTTAAGTTTCAGCGGGAGGGCCGGGAATGAGCAGTTCTTC CASSLSFSGRAGNEQFF TRBD2 TRBV7-2 . TRBJ2-1
TGTGCCAGCAGCTTAACTAGCGGCCCATACACAGATACGCAGTATTTT CASSLTSGPYTDTQYF . TRBV7-3 . TRBJ2-3
TGTGCCTGGAATTTAGGAACTGAAGCTTTCTTT CAWNLGTEAFF . TRBV30 few TRBJ1-1
TGTGCCTGGAGTGTATTACTCGGCGGGAATTCACCCCTCCACTTT CAWSVLLGGNSPLHF . TRBV30 few TRBJ1-6
TGCGCCAGCAGCACTACCGAGGGGGGTCGGATTGAAAAACTGTTTTTT CASSTTEGGRIEKLFF . TRBV5-1 few TRBJ1-4
TGTGCCAGCAGCCCGACTAGCGGGACCTTACCTGGGGCCAACGTCCTGACTTTC CASSPTSGTLPGANVLTF TRBD2 TRBV7-6 . TRBJ2-6
TGTGCCAGCAGTTTATCCGCCACAGGTAGCTCTGAAGCTTTCTTT CASSLSATGSSEAFF . TRBV28 . TRBJ1-1
TGTGCCAGCAGGCCGTCACTGTCCTACGAGCAGTACTTC CASRPSLSYEQYF . TRBV3-1 . TRBJ2-7
TGTGCCAGCACCCTGGGGGATCTAGGGCACACCTTC CASTLGDLGHTF . TRBV7-9 . TRBJ1-2
TGTGCCATCAAATCCGCAGCGGGAGTTCAAGATACGCAGTATTTT CAIKSAAGVQDTQYF TRBD2 TRBV10-3 . TRBJ2-3
TGTGCCAGCAGTTTCAGGGACAGGGGCCACGAGCAGTACTTC CASSFRDRGHEQYF TRBD1 TRBV12-3/TRBV12-4 many TRBJ2-7
TGTGCCAGCGGCCAAGATAGCCGGGGGGATACGCAGTATTTT CASGQDSRGDTQYF . TRBV3-1 . TRBJ2-3
TGTGCCAGCAGTTTCACCGGGACATGGAACGAGCAGTACTTC CASSFTGTWNEQYF . TRBV27 . TRBJ2-7
TGCAGTGCTAGAGAAGGTGGGAGGGCCCTCACAGATACGCAGTATTTT CSAREGGRALTDTQYF TRBD2 TRBV20-1 few TRBJ2-3
TGCAGTGCTAGGACTAGCGGGGTAAACACCGGGGAGCTGTTTTTT CSARTSGVNTGELFF TRBD2 TRBV20-1 . TRBJ2-2
TGTGCCAGCAGTTTCTTAGTAGCGGGGGGGCTCAATGAGCAGTTCTTC CASSFLVAGGLNEQFF TRBD2 TRBV28 few TRBJ2-1
TGTGCCAGCAGTGAACGGGGAACGAGCTCCTACAATGAGCAGTTCTTC CASSERGTSSYNEQFF . TRBV7-9 . TRBJ2-1
TGCAGTGCTAGAGATCAGGGAGAGGGAATCATTTACGAGCAGTACTTC CSARDQGEGIIYEQYF . TRBV20-1 once TRBJ2-7